This entry features one TCR beta chain sequence. Original processing methods: Estimation of nucleated cell counts relied on the amplification of reference gene primers. Produced via immunoSEQ multiplex PCR; TCRdb's table is partial and in-frame only. That table furnishes V, J and clone size, whereas the DNA furnished D and trimming. The sample has roughly 380,000 clones, about nine tenths seen once; the top ten hold around 0.92%. The sample originates from a study of blood T cell repertoires in COVID-19. On the study more broadly: Sites across the United States, Italy and Spain contributed samples from acute and convalescent COVID-19. T cells, B-cell-depleted T cells, or PBMCs provided the cDNA or gDNA that served as material.

The CDR3 is 18 amino acids. CDR1 is LGHDT, CDR2 YNNKEL, per germline (reference sequence). With 2 bases clipped from V and 1 base from J, the junction kept 8 bases outside the gene matches. The sequence was collected from a woman in her thirties who had been exposed to COVID-19. Sequenced sample: PBMCs or T cells enriched from blood (not recorded which). The V call is TRBV3-1 (or the pseudogene TRBV3-2), the J call TRBJ2-1; 10 nucleotides agree with TRBD2. The CDR3 reads CASSQWLAGADSYNEQFF. Here the CDR3 DNA reads TGTGCCAGCAGCCAATGGCTAGCGGGAGCGGATTCCTACAATGAGCAGTTCTTC.